These 30 T cell receptor beta chains originate from one sample sequenced in a study of T-cell reconstitution after alpha-beta-depleted transplantation in children. Unique molecular identifiers were incorporated when the TCRbeta library was constructed. TCRdb reprocessed the PCR reads with MiXCR, giving one entry per CDR3 protein. Among 150,000 to 250,000 distinct CDR3 sequences, about 14% were seen once, and the ten largest hold about 12%. The sample in question was PBMCs from the stem cell graft donor, obtained from the stem cell graft. The receptors were gathered from a human donor who donated a stem cell graft to a child with acute lymphoblastic leukemia.

This clonotype was recorded at least ten times. The rearrangement joins TRBV5-1 to TRBJ2-2; D is perhaps TRBD1 (5 bases). CDR3 length equals 14 residues. Deletions cut 4 bases from V and 4 bases from J, with 11 bases between. In germline, CDR1 is SGHRS, CDR2 YFSETQ. In nucleotides, the CDR3 is TGCGCCAGCAGCGGGGCCCCGCCCACCGGGGAGCTGTTTTTT. Its translation: CASSGAPPTGELFF.

The rearrangement uses TRBV19 and TRBJ2-2; D is undetermined. The germline V and J ends were trimmed by 5 bases and 1 base, with 11 bases remaining between them. The CDR3 runs to 15 residues. Germline lookup yields CDR1 LNHDA and CDR2 SQIVND (reference sequence). The CDR3 region has the DNA TGTGCCAGTAGTCCCCCTTTTGGGAACACCGGGGAGCTGTTTTTT. This codes for CASSPPFGNTGELFF.

This clonotype was counted at least ten times. The chain carries TRBV5-1 and TRBJ2-7; a weak D match, TRBD2 (5 bases). The CDR3 is made up of 14 amino acids. Germline CDR1 is SGHRS and CDR2 is YFSETQ. CDR3 sequence: CGGVNGKDSYEQYF. CDR3 nucleotides: TGCGGAGGAGTCAACGGGAAGGATTCCTACGAGCAGTACTTC.

Many counts were recorded for this clonotype. The CDR3 DNA sequence: TGTGCCAGCAGTCTCAGAATATTCGGACAGGGGGCGGAGGGTTCGTATTATGGCTACACCTTC. Its translation is CASSLRIFGQGAEGSYYGYTF. This sequence joins TRBV6-2 or TRBV6-3 and TRBJ1-2, with TRBD1 matching 11 bases. Germline V gives CDR1 MNHEY, CDR2 SVGEGT. The V and J ends lost 5 bases and 5 bases, in that order; junction bases with no gene match: 25. This CDR3 contains 21 residues.

This clonotype was seen once. An end of the junction differs from the germline gene, which may be a read error. The V call is TRBV20-1, the J call TRBJ2-6, with 7 bases that match TRBD1. This CDR3 has 19 residues. The V gene's germline CDR1 is DFQATT and CDR2 SNEGSKA (reference sequence). The CDR3 nucleotides are TGCTGTGCTAGAGATTACGGGACAGACCAGAGCTCTGGGGCCAACGTCCTGACTTTC. It specifies CCARDYGTDQSSGANVLTF.

This clonotype was seen ten or more times. The rearrangement links TRBV18 to TRBJ1-1; possibly TRBD1 for D (6 bases). Between the trimmed V and J ends, which lost 2 bases and 1 base, there was a span of 11 bases. Germline CDR1 is KGHSH and CDR2 is LQKENI. The CDR3 totals 15 residues. In nucleotides, the CDR3 is TGTGCCAGCTCACCAAGGCAGGGGAGGAACACTGAAGCTTTCTTT. Protein sequence: CASSPRQGRNTEAFF.

Notes on this clonotype: The junction and the germline gene differ at one end; a read error may be behind it. This chain connects TRBV20-1 to TRBJ1-1; D uncertain. Germline V gene sequence: CDR1 DFQATT, CDR2 SNEGSKA (reference sequence). This CDR3 is 14 amino acids long. This CDR3 reads CSAYSRTWYPEAFF. Written as DNA, the CDR3 is TGCAGTGCTTACTCACGGACGTGGTACCCTGAAGCTTTCTTC.

This clonotype was recorded many times. The V gene is TRBV5-1, the J gene TRBJ2-1; TRBD2 agrees at 8 bases. Losses at the gene ends were 2 bases for V and 4 bases for J; bases not matched to a gene: 2. The CDR3 runs 14 residues. The germline gives CDR1 SGHRS, CDR2 YFSETQ. CDR3 in DNA: TGCGCCAGCAGCTTTCTAGCGGGTTACAATGAGCAGTTCTTC. It encodes CASSFLAGYNEQFF.

The chain is built from TRBV6-2 or TRBV6-3 and TRBJ2-5, with D unresolved. The germline gives CDR1 MNHEY, CDR2 SVGEGT. CDR3 length: 14 residues. The V and J ends lost 4 bases and 5 bases respectively, with 14 bases between them. The DNA for the CDR3 is TGTGCCAGCAGTTTTACTATGGCTCGGGAGACCCAGTACTTC. It translates to CASSFTMARETQYF.

This clonotype came up many times. The V and J genes are TRBV12-3 or TRBV12-4 and TRBJ2-1, with TRBD2 as a possible D gene (5 bases). The V end lost 5 bases, the J end lost 9 bases, and 11 bases lay between the germline ends. This CDR3 has 12 amino acids. The CDR3 loop reads CASSSLAGEQFF. CDR3 nucleotides: TGTGCCAGCAGTAGCCTAGCCGGTGAGCAGTTCTTC.

This clonotype was counted many times. V and J are TRBV4-1 and TRBJ1-4, with TRBD1 as a possible D gene (5 bases). The germline V gene encodes CDR1 MGHRA and CDR2 YSYEKL. Trimming left V 0 bases short and J 8 bases short, with 19 bases between. The CDR3 is 17 residues long. The CDR3 DNA reads TGCGCCAGCAGCCAAGAGAAGGGGACTGAAGGGGTGGAAAAACTGTTTTTT. Protein sequence: CASSQEKGTEGVEKLFF.

The chain uses TRBV6-1 and TRBJ2-4; 9 nucleotides agree with TRBD2. Germline CDR1 MNHNS, CDR2 SASEGT. The V and J ends lost 6 bases and 0 bases, in that order; junction bases with no gene match: 0. The CDR3 consists of 14 residues. DNA of the CDR3: TGTGCCAGCAGACTAGCGGGAGCCAAAAACATTCAGTACTTC. Its protein is CASRLAGAKNIQYF.

In this sample, this clonotype turned up many times. This rearrangement joins TRBV5-5 to TRBJ2-1; 10 bases are shared with TRBD2. Germline loops: CDR1 SGHKS, CDR2 YYEKEE (reference sequence). Trimming cost V 5 bases and J 9 bases; bases outside gene matches: 14. There are 16 residues in the CDR3. The CDR3 spells CASSFTSGALSIEQFF. For the CDR3, the DNA is TGTGCCAGCAGTTTTACTAGCGGGGCTTTGTCTATTGAGCAGTTCTTC.

The V gene is TRBV11-2, the J gene TRBJ2-7; weak D call: TRBD1 (6 bases). V shed 5 bases and J shed 3 bases, with 20 bases lying between them. The CDR3 runs to 16 residues. Germline-derived CDR1 and CDR2 are SGHAT and FQNNGV. The CDR3 sequence is CASSHNTGTFRYEQYF. The CDR3 DNA is TGTGCCAGCAGCCACAACACCGGGACATTCCGCTACGAGCAGTACTTC. The complete variable domain, with remaining parts taken from reference TRBV11-2 and TRBJ2-7, reads EAGVAQSPRYKIIEKRQSVAFWCNPISGHATLYWYQQILGQGPKLLIQFQNNGVVDDSQLPKDRFSAERLKGVDSTLKIQPAKLEDSAVYLCASSHNTGTFRYEQYFGPGTRLTVT.

This clonotype appeared many times. The rearrangement uses TRBV28 and TRBJ2-7, with D unclear. CDR1 and CDR2 from the germline V gene are MDHEN and SYDVKM. The V and J ends lost 3 bases and 0 bases respectively, with 9 bases between them. The CDR3 is made up of 14 amino acids. The CDR3 sequence is CASSFPSGSYEQYF. The CDR3, as DNA: TGTGCCAGCAGTTTCCCGTCAGGCTCCTACGAGCAGTACTTC.

This clonotype was observed many times. This rearrangement joins TRBV29-1 to TRBJ2-1; 10 nucleotides agree with TRBD2. CDR1 is SQVTM, CDR2 ANQGSEA, per germline. The CDR3 spans 14 residues. The CDR3 spells CSSLGSGRWDEQFF. CDR3 DNA: TGCAGTTCCCTCGGTAGCGGGAGGTGGGATGAGCAGTTCTTC.

This chain connects TRBV28 to TRBJ1-2; D might be TRBD1 (5 bases). The CDR3 contains 14 residues. The V gene's germline CDR1 is MDHEN and CDR2 SYDVKM. V was trimmed by 7 bases and J by 3 bases, leaving 15 bases between them. CDR3 residues: CASIPTRADYGYTF. CDR3 in DNA: TGTGCCAGCATCCCCACCAGGGCGGACTATGGCTACACCTTC.

This clonotype was observed many times. The rearrangement links TRBV7-9 to TRBJ2-1; possibly TRBD1 for D (6 bases). Looked up from germline, CDR1 is SEHNR and CDR2 is FQNEAQ (reference sequence). Trimming removed 1 base at V and 5 bases at J, with 9 bases between. CDR3 length: 14 amino acids. In DNA form, the CDR3 reads TGTGCCAGCAGCTTAGGGAACAGGGACAATGAGCAGTTCTTC. It is translated as CASSLGNRDNEQFF.

This clonotype came up many times. The chain joins TRBV5-1 to TRBJ2-1; 8 positions match TRBD2. This CDR3 is built from 16 residues. Germline V lookup: CDR1 SGHRS, CDR2 YFSETQ. After removal of 2 bases from V and 0 bases from J, the junction contained 4 bases not matched to a gene. The CDR3: CASSLTSGPSYNEQFF. The CDR3 coding sequence is TGCGCCAGCAGCTTAACTAGCGGCCCCTCCTACAATGAGCAGTTCTTC.

This clonotype was counted many times. V is TRBV15 and J is TRBJ2-1, with TRBD2 matching over 8 bases. This CDR3 is built from 16 residues. The V and J ends lost 0 bases and 7 bases, in that order; junction bases with no gene match: 8. The germline V gene encodes CDR1 LNHNV and CDR2 YYDKDF (reference sequence). This CDR3 reads CATSRDVRAGVNEQFF. The DNA of the CDR3 is TGTGCCACCAGCAGAGATGTTCGAGCGGGAGTAAATGAGCAGTTCTTC.

This clonotype was observed at least ten times. The CDR3 DNA sequence: TGTGCCAGCAGCCAGGGACTAGCGGGAGACAATGAGCAGTTCTTC. Protein sequence: CASSQGLAGDNEQFF. The gene calls are TRBV3-1 and TRBJ2-1; 14 bases match TRBD2. CDR1 and CDR2 from the germline V gene are LGHDT and YNNKEL (reference sequence). This CDR3 comprises 15 residues. With V trimmed by 3 bases and J by 5 bases, 0 bases remained unmatched.

This chain joins TRBV11-3 and TRBJ1-1; D remains unclear. Germline V gives CDR1 SGHNT, CDR2 YENEEA. V lost 2 bases and J lost 7, with 11 bases in between. The CDR3 runs to 13 residues. This CDR3 reads CASSLHGSLEAFF. The CDR3 bases are TGTGCCAGCAGCTTACACGGCAGCCTTGAAGCTTTCTTT.

Many counts were recorded for this clonotype. The rearrangement uses TRBV5-1 and TRBJ1-4; 7 nucleotides agree with TRBD1. Germline V gene sequence: CDR1 SGHRS, CDR2 YFSETQ. With 3 bases clipped from V and 8 bases from J, the junction kept 10 bases outside the gene matches. This CDR3 spans 15 amino acids. CDR3 in amino acids: CASSSPSTGQEKLFF. In DNA form, the CDR3 reads TGCGCCAGCAGCTCGCCCTCGACAGGGCAGGAAAAACTGTTTTTT.

This clonotype was observed at least ten times. J is TRBJ2-5 and V is TRBV7-8; 7 positions match TRBD2. CDR1 and CDR2 (germline): SGHVS, FQNEAQ. The CDR3 runs 14 residues. With V trimmed by 2 bases and J by 4 bases, 4 bases remained unmatched. CDR3 in amino acids: CASSLTSVGETQYF. For the CDR3, the DNA is TGTGCCAGCAGCTTAACTAGCGTGGGAGAGACCCAGTACTTC.

This clonotype has a count of ten or more. This chain joins TRBV24-1 and TRBJ2-1; 12 bases map to TRBD2. In germline, CDR1 is KGHDR, CDR2 SFDVKD. The V segment lost 3 bases and the J segment 0 bases; nucleotides outside the gene matches: 2. The CDR3 is made up of 17 amino acids. CDR3 nucleotide sequence: TGTGCCACCAGTGATCCGACTAGCGGGAGCTCCTACAATGAGCAGTTCTTC. This encodes CATSDPTSGSSYNEQFF.

This clonotype occurred many times. This sequence joins TRBV19 and TRBJ2-2, with 7 bases that match TRBD2. This CDR3 spans 16 amino acids. Unmatched junction bases numbered 9, after V lost 3 bases and J lost 5 bases. From germline, CDR1 is LNHDA and CDR2 SQIVND (reference sequence). CDR3 protein: CASSMRRASGTGELFF. The CDR3 DNA reads as TGTGCCAGTAGTATGAGGAGGGCTAGCGGAACCGGGGAGCTGTTTTTT.

In this sample, this clonotype turned up many times. V usage is TRBV5-1 and J usage is TRBJ2-3; 7 bases align to TRBD2. Trimming removed 2 bases from V and 6 bases from J; junction bases left unmatched: 9. The CDR3 has 15 amino acids. Per germline, CDR1 SGHRS and CDR2 YFSETQ. CDR3 amino acids: CASSLVASGSDTQYF. The CDR3 bases are TGCGCCAGCAGCTTAGTCGCTAGCGGATCCGATACGCAGTATTTT.

At least ten counts were recorded for this clonotype. V is TRBV5-1 and J is TRBJ1-3; D gene unclear. The germline gives CDR1 SGHRS, CDR2 YFSETQ. V was trimmed by 1 base and J by 4 bases, leaving 3 bases between them. The CDR3 consists of 12 residues. This chain's CDR3 is CASSLRGNTIYF. DNA of the CDR3: TGCGCCAGCAGCTTGAGAGGAAACACCATATATTTT. The whole variable domain, filled in from reference TRBV5-1 and TRBJ1-3, reads KAGVTQTPRYLIKTRGQQVTLSCSPISGHRSVSWYQQTPGQGLQFLFEYFSETQRNKGNFPGRFSGRQFSNSRSEMNVSTLELGDSALYLCASSLRGNTIYFGEGSWLTVV.

This clonotype was counted many times. The chain has TRBV20-1 and TRBJ2-1; a weak D match, TRBD2 (5 bases). The CDR3 runs 14 residues. Deletions cut 3 bases from V and 2 bases from J, with 11 bases between. The germline V gene encodes CDR1 DFQATT and CDR2 SNEGSKA (reference sequence). The CDR3 spells CSARRGAAYNEQFF. CDR3 DNA sequence: TGCAGTGCTAGGAGAGGAGCGGCCTACAATGAGCAGTTCTTC.

This clonotype was detected many times. The rearrangement links TRBV4-1 to TRBJ1-1, with TRBD1 identical over 9 bases. Germline trimming cut 4 bases from V and 4 bases from J; bases unmatched to any gene: 13. Per the germline V gene, CDR1 is MGHRA and CDR2 is YSYEKL. The CDR3 length is 17 residues. CDR3 DNA sequence: TGCGCCAGCAGCCGAAAGGCTCCGGGACAGGGAGTCACTGAAGCTTTCTTT. This codes for CASSRKAPGQGVTEAFF.